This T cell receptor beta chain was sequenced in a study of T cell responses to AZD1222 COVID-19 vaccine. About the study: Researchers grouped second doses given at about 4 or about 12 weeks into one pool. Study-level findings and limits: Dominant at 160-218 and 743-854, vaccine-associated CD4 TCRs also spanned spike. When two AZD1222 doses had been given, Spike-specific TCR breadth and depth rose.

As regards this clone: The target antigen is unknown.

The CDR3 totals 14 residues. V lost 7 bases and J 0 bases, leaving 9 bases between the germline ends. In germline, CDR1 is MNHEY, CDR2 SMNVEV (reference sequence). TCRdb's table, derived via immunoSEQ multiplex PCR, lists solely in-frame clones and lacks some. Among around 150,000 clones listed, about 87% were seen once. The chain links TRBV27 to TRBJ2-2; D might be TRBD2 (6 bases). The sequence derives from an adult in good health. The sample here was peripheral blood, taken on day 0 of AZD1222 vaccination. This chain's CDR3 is CASNLAANTGELFF. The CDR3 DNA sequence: TGTGCCAGCAACTTAGCGGCGAACACCGGGGAGCTGTTTTTT.